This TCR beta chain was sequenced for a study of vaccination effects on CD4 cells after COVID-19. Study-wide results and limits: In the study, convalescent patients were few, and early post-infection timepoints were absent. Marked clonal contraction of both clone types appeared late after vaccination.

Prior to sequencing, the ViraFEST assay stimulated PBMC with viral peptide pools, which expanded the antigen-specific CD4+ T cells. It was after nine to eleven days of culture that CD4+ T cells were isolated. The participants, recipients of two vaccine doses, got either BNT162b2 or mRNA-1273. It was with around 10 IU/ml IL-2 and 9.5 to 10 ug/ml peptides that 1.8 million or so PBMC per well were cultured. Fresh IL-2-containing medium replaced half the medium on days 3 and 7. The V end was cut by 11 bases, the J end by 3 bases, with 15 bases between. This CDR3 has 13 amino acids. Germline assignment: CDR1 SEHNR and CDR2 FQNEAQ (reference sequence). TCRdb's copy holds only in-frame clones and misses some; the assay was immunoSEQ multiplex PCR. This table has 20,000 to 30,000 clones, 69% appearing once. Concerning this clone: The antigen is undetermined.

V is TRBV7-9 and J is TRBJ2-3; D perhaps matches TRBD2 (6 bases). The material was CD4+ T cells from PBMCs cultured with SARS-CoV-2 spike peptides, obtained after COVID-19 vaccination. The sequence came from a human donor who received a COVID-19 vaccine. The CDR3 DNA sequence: TGTGCCCCCTCTAGCGTTTCGACAGATACGCAGTATTTT. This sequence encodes CAPSSVSTDTQYF.